This T cell receptor (beta chain) was captured in a study of cytomegalovirus exposure and HLA in healthy donors. The PCR contained 60 Vbeta and 13 Jbeta primers. The repertoire was sequenced with immunoSEQ multiplex PCR; TCRdb's copy has only in-frame clones and lacks some. In the table there are roughly 110,000 clones, about 70% of which are singletons. Points from the study as a whole: The Asian-associated ancestry cluster reportedly had fewer N-insertions than the 666-donor mean in a later analysis. A later examination showed that TCR association rates differed by HLA locus, with DRB1 most and HLA-C fewest. Researchers catalogued about 160 TCR beta chains as cytomegalovirus-associated.

V lost 6 bases and J 4 bases, leaving 9 bases between the germline ends. CDR1 and CDR2 (germline): LNHDA, SQIVND (reference sequence). The length of the CDR3 is 12 residues. On this clone itself: Antigen unknown.

The sequenced material came from PBMCs. V usage is TRBV19 and J usage is TRBJ1-2; D perhaps matches TRBD1 (5 bases). This clonotype originated in a man between 25 and 39 years old in good health and CMV-seropositive. In DNA, the CDR3 is TGTGCCAGTAGCTCCCAGGGCTATGGCTACACCTTC. Its translation is CASSSQGYGYTF.